These 10 T cell receptor beta chains were all obtained from the same sample, sequenced in a study of T cell responses to AZD1222 COVID-19 vaccine. TCRdb's copy holds only in-frame clones and misses some; the assay was immunoSEQ multiplex PCR. The data show some 100,000 clones, 86% seen once. The sample consisted of peripheral blood, taken on day 0 of AZD1222 vaccination. The source of these receptors is an adult in good health.

The V and J genes are TRBV27 and TRBJ1-1; TRBD1 is a possible D gene (6 bases). V shed 9 bases and J shed 0 bases, with 23 bases lying between them. CDR1 and CDR2 (germline): MNHEY, SMNVEV (reference sequence). This CDR3 contains 17 residues. The CDR3 DNA follows: TGTGCCAGTAGACGTGGGACAATATACAGCCTGAACACTGAAGCTTTCTTT. Protein product: CASRRGTIYSLNTEAFF.

The chain uses TRBV27 and TRBJ2-2; no clear D gene. Germline V lookup: CDR1 MNHEY, CDR2 SMNVEV (reference sequence). The CDR3 loop spans 15 amino acids. Between the trimmed V and J ends, which lost 3 bases and 3 bases, there was a span of 11 bases. The CDR3 loop reads CASSLRLGYTGELFF. CDR3 DNA sequence: TGTGCCAGCAGTTTGAGATTGGGATACACCGGGGAGCTGTTTTTT.

The chain has TRBV29-1 and TRBJ2-2; 10 nucleotides line up with TRBD1. The V segment lost 7 bases and the J segment 4 bases; nucleotides outside the gene matches: 9. CDR3 length: 15 amino acids. Germline V CDR1 and CDR2: SQVTM, ANQGSEA. Written as DNA, the CDR3 is TGCAGCGCCTTGGTTGGGACAGGGGCCACCGGGGAGCTGTTTTTT. As protein: CSALVGTGATGELFF.

This chain connects TRBV10-3 to TRBJ2-4; D is uncertain. V lost 2 bases and J 0 bases, leaving 8 bases between the germline ends. CDR1 ENHRY and CDR2 SYGVKD come from the germline V gene. CDR3 length: 15 amino acids. The CDR3 is CAISEADVAKNIQYF. CDR3 sequence (DNA): TGTGCCATCAGTGAGGCAGATGTAGCCAAAAACATTCAGTACTTC.

V usage is TRBV28 and J usage is TRBJ1-1; D gene uncertain. The V gene's germline CDR1 is MDHEN and CDR2 SYDVKM. Trimming removed 5 bases at V and 0 bases at J, with 10 bases between. The CDR3 has 14 residues. The CDR3: CASSLGDMNTEAFF. CDR3 coding DNA: TGTGCCAGCAGTCTCGGGGATATGAACACTGAAGCTTTCTTT.

This clone appeared a few times. The chain carries TRBV27 and TRBJ1-2, with D unresolved. The V and J ends lost 6 bases and 2 bases respectively, with 13 bases between them. Germline CDR1 MNHEY, CDR2 SMNVEV (reference sequence). The CDR3 has 14 residues. CDR3 loop: CASRRDSPNYGYTF. In DNA, the CDR3 is TGTGCCAGCAGGAGGGATTCCCCAAACTATGGCTACACCTTC.

The V gene is TRBV15, the J gene TRBJ1-1; the D gene is possibly TRBD1 (6 bases). The length of the CDR3 is 15 residues. The V gene lost 3 bases and the J gene lost 5 bases, with 16 bases spanning the gap. In germline, CDR1 is LNHNV, CDR2 YYDKDF (reference sequence). The CDR3 coding sequence is TGTGCCACCAGCAGGCCCACAGGGTTCTGGACTGAAGCTTTCTTT. This gives the protein CATSRPTGFWTEAFF. The entire variable domain, with the rest obtained from reference TRBV15 and TRBJ1-1, is as follows: DAMVIQNPRYQVTQFGKPVTLSCSQTLNHNVMYWYQQKSSQAPKLLFHYYDKDFNNEADTPDNFQSRRPNTSFCFLDIRSPGLGDTAMYLCATSRPTGFWTEAFFGQGTRLTVV.

The chain recombines TRBV7-2 with TRBJ2-4; the match to TRBD2 covers 13 bases. CDR3 size: 18 residues. The trim removed 4 bases at V and 2 bases at J, leaving 8 bases unmatched. Germline CDR1 and CDR2: SGHTA and FQGNSA. The CDR3 bases are TGTGCCAGCAGCTCCCCGACTAGCGGGAGGAGGACCAAAAACATTCAGTACTTC. As protein: CASSSPTSGRRTKNIQYF.

The gene calls are TRBV28 and TRBJ1-5; D is unclear. The germline gives CDR1 MDHEN, CDR2 SYDVKM. The CDR3 consists of 16 residues. The ends were cut back, 6 bases at V and 1 base at J, with 16 bases in the middle. The CDR3 DNA follows: TGTGCCAGCAGCTTCCTTTTGCGAGGGAGCAATCAGCCCCAGCATTTT. It yields the protein CASSFLLRGSNQPQHF.

The chain has TRBV6-5 and TRBJ1-2; no clear D. CDR3 size: 14 residues. Between the trimmed V and J ends, which lost 4 bases and 6 bases, there was a span of 15 bases. Germline V gene data show CDR1 as MNHEY and CDR2 as SVGAGI. CDR3 residues: CASSLTAASDGYTF. CDR3 in DNA: TGTGCCAGCAGTTTGACGGCAGCTAGTGATGGCTACACCTTC.